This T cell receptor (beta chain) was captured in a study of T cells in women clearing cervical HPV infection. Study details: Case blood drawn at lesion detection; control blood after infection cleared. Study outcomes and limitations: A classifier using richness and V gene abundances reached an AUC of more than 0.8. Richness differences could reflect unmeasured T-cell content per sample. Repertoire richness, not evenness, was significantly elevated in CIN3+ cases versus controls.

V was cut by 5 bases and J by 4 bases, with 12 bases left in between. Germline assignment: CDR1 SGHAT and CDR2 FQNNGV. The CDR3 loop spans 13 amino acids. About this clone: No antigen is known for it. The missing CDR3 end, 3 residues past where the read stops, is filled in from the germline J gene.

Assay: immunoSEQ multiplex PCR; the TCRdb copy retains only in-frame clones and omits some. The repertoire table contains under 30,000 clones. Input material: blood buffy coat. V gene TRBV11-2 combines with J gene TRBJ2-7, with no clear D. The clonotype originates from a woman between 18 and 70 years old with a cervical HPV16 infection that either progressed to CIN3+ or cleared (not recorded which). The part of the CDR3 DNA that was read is TGTGCCAGCAGCCTCGCTCAGGAGTACGAG. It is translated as CASSLAQEYE. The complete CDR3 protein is CASSLAQEYEQYF.